The entry that follows covers one T cell receptor (beta chain) sequence. Its antigen remains unknown. This entry comes from a study of Tregs in tolerant kidney transplant recipients. General study findings and limits: This study did not directly address biological reproducibility. Donor-specific Treg expansion exceeded global Treg expansion in tolerant patients, suggesting antigen drive. The small number of patients limits these findings pending further validation.

The assay was immunoSEQ multiplex PCR, and TCRdb's table has in-frame clones only and misses some. The table lists 65,000 to 85,000 clones, around 90% of them singletons, with approximately 1.4% in the top ten. Recipients received nonmyeloablative bone marrow transplants from related graft donors, with transient mixed chimerism. CD4+CD25+CD127- Tregs, CD4+CD25- non-Tregs, CD4 and CD8 cells were sorted. The CDR3 spans 14 residues. Germline V gene data show CDR1 as MNHEY and CDR2 as SVGAGI. Trimming took 6 bases from V and 3 from J, leaving 14 bases between them. V is TRBV6-5 and J is TRBJ1-2; TRBD1 might be the D (5 bases). Material: CD4+ T cells from blood (PBMCs), obtained 24 months after the transplant. The clonotype was recovered from a human patient who received a combined kidney and bone marrow transplant. A share of the T cells may be of graft donor origin. DNA for the CDR3: TGTGCCAGCAGGTTCGACAGTCAGTACTATGGCTACACCTTC. Protein: CASRFDSQYYGYTF.